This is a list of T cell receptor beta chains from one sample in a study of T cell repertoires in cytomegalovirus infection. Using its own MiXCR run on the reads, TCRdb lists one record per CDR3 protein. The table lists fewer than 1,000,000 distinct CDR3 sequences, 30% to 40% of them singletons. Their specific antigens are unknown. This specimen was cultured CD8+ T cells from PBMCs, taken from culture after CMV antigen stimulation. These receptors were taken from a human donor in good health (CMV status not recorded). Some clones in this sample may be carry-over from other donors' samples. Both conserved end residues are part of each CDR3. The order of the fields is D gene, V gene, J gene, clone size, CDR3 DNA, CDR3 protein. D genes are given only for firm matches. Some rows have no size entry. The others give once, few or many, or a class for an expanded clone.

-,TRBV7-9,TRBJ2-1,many,TGTGCCAGCAGCCCGACAGTCGCCTCCTACAATGAGCAGTTCTTC,CASSPTVASYNEQFF
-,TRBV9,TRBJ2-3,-,TGTGCCAGCAGCGGGGGAAGGAGACTATCAGATACGCAGTATTTT,CASSGGRRLSDTQYF
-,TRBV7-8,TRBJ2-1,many,TGTGCCAGCAGCCTCTCAGGTCGGAATGAGCAGTTCTTC,CASSLSGRNEQFF
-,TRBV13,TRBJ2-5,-,TGTGCCAGCAGCTATAGGGGAACTATACAGCAAGAGACCCAGTACTTC,CASSYRGTIQQETQYF
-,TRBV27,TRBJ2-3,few,TGTGCCAGCAGTTTTGAGGGATCGGGCACAGATACGCAGTATTTT,CASSFEGSGTDTQYF
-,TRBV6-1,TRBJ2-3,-,TGTGCCAGCAGTGAATTAATTCAAGATACGCAGTATTTT,CASSELIQDTQYF
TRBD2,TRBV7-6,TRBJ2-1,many,TGTGCCAGCAGCCCGGGGGGACTTAATGAGCAGTTCTTC,CASSPGGLNEQFF
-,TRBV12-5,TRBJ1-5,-,TGTGCTAGTGGTCTTAACGACATCCCCGGGGGGCCCCAGCATTTT,CASGLNDIPGGPQHF
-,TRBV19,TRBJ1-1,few,TGTGCCAGTAGAACTAGGGCTGAAGCTTTCTTT,CASRTRAEAFF
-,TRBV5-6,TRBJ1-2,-,TGTGCCAGCAGCCGAAGCAGGGGAGAGGGCTACACCTTC,CASSRSRGEGYTF
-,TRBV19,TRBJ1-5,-,TGTGCCAGTAGTATTCCCCCTCAGCCCCAGCATTTT,CASSIPPQPQHF
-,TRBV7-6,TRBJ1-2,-,TGTGCCAGCAGCTCACGCGGGACTGACGCTAACTATGGCTACACCTTC,CASSSRGTDANYGYTF
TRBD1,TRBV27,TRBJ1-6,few,TGTGCCAGCAGTGTAACAGGGGGTAATTCACCCCTCCACTTT,CASSVTGGNSPLHF
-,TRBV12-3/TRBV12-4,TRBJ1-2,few,TGTGCCAGCAGTAGGGGGGCAGGGTACTATGGCTACACCTTC,CASSRGAGYYGYTF
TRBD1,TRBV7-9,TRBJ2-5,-,TGTGCCAGCAGCTTAGTGGGCTGGACAGGGGTAGGTCAAGAGACCCAGTACTTC,CASSLVGWTGVGQETQYF
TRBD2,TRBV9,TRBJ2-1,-,TGTGCCAGCAGCGCCTCTAGCGGACTTACTCTTGAGCAGTTCTTC,CASSASSGLTLEQFF
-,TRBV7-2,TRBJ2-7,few,TGTGCCAGCAGCCACCCTTCCCCCTCCTACGAGCAGTACTTC,CASSHPSPSYEQYF
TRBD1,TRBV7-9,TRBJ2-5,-,TGTGCCAGCAGCCCTCGGACAGGGTGGTTAGAGACCCAGTACTTC,CASSPRTGWLETQYF
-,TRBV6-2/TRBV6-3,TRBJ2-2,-,TGTGCCAGCAGTTACCCGGAGTCCGGGGAGCTGTTTTTT,CASSYPESGELFF
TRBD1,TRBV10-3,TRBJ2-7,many,TGTGCCATCAGTGACGGGACAGGGGTATACGAGCAGTACTTC,CAISDGTGVYEQYF
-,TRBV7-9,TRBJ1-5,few,TGTGCCAGCAGCTTCCTCGGGGCAGAACATAGCAATCAGCCCCAGCATTTT,CASSFLGAEHSNQPQHF
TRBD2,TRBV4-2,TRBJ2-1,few,TGTGCCAGCAGCCAAGATTACCGGGGGGGCCACAATGAGCAGTTCTTC,CASSQDYRGGHNEQFF
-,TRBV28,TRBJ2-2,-,TGTGTCACCGAAAGTGGGGGGACCGGGGAGCTGTTTTTT,CVTESGGTGELFF
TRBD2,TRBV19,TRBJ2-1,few,TGTGCCAGTACCCTGACTAGCGGGGGGGAGAATGAGCAGTTCTTC,CASTLTSGGENEQFF
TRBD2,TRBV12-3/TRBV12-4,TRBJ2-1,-,TGTGCCAGCAGTGGGCGGGGGGGACCCTCCTACAATGAGCAGTTCTTC,CASSGRGGPSYNEQFF
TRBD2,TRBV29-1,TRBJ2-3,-,TGCAGCGTCCGGACTAGCGCCGATACGCAGTATTTT,CSVRTSADTQYF
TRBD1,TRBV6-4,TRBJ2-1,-,TGTGCCAGCAGTGACTCCGGGACAGGGGGCAATGAGCAGTTCTTC,CASSDSGTGGNEQFF
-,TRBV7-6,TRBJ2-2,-,TGTGCCAGCAGCTTATTACGGGGAATAGGGGCAAACACCGGGGAGCTGTTTTTT,CASSLLRGIGANTGELFF